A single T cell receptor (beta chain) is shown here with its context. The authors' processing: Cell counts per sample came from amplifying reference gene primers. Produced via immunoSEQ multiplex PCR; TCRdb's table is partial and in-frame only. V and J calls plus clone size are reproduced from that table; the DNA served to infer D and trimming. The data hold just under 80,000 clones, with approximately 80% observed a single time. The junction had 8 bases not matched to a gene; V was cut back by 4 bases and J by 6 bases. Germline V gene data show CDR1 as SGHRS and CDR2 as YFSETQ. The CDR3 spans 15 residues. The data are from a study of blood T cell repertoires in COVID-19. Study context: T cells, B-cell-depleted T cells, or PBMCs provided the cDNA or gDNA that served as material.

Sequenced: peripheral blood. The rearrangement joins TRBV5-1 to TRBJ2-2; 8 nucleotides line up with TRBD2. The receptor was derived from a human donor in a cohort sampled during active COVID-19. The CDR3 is CASSPAGDSSGELFF. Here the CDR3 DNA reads TGCGCCAGCAGCCCAGCGGGAGATAGTTCCGGGGAGCTGTTTTTT.